This T cell receptor (beta chain) derives from a study of identical twins. Study-wide results and caveats: Twin-shared out-of-frame alpha sequences were enriched for low generation probability.

This clonotype was counted at least ten times. The antigen is not known. V lost 2 bases and J lost 3, with 16 bases in between. Germline lookup yields CDR1 SQVTM and CDR2 ANQGSEA. The CDR3 has 15 residues. TCRdb re-called the 5' RACE reads with MiXCR, one entry per CDR3 protein. The repertoire holds some 710,000 distinct CDR3 sequences, with around 6% as singletons. The TCR comes from a man younger than 35 in good health. The chain links TRBV29-1 to TRBJ1-1, with D maybe TRBD1 (5 bases). The sequenced sample consisted of naive T cells sorted from blood. In nucleotides, the CDR3 is TGCAGCGTTGAACGTCAGGGCCGAGGGGACACTGAAGCTTTCTTT. Amino acids: CSVERQGRGDTEAFF.